The clone carrying this T cell receptor (beta chain) came up a few times. Its target is unknown. Germline loops: CDR1 SGHRS, CDR2 YFSETQ. The V end lost 4 bases, the J end lost 2 bases, and 16 bases lay between the germline ends. The CDR3 has 15 residues. The data belong to a study of post-analysis software for immune sequencing data. In the study overall: Recorded subtypes: relapsing-remitting, secondary progressive, progressive-relapsing; some patients unannotated. Study outcomes and limitations: By F measure, strong co-clustering occurred among samples prepared in the same batch. Patients showed TRBV5-6, TRBV5-1 and TRBV20-1 among a handful of TRBV segments more frequent than in controls. Multiple sclerosis was associated with a significant reduction in normalized Chao1 diversity relative to controls.

Each TCR beta cDNA library carried unique molecular identifiers. Each sample of roughly 0.9 to 11 million input T cells yielded roughly 500,000 cDNA molecules, so each molecule approximated one T cell. TCRdb passed the PCR reads through MiXCR, listing each CDR3 protein once. The profile shows about 540,000 distinct CDR3 sequences, 34% of them singletons. The sequencing sample was made of blood. The clonotype originates from a girl aged 2-17 years with multiple sclerosis. This chain uses TRBV5-1 with TRBJ2-7; D might be TRBD1 (6 bases). CDR3 in amino acids: CASSRTASPTYEQYF. DNA of the CDR3: TGCGCCAGCAGCCGGACAGCCTCCCCTACCTACGAGCAGTACTTC.